The rows below give T cell receptor beta chains drawn from one sample of a study of control samples from healthy donors and cancer patients. Generated by immunoSEQ multiplex PCR, the TCRdb table keeps only in-frame clones and is missing some. Of fewer than 85,000 clones listed, roughly 89% are singletons. Sequencing was performed on blood. The receptors originated from a man aged 25 to 40 in good health. The CDR3 runs from the conserved cysteine through the conserved F or W. Fields, in order: clone size, J gene, D gene, V gene, CDR3 protein, CDR3 DNA. A D gene is named only where the DNA matches it firmly. Clone sizes are given selectively: once, few, many, or a class where the clone is expanded.

>-|TRBJ1-1|-|TRBV7-9
CASSSWTLGAFF
TGTGCCAGCAGCTCCTGGACCCTAGGAGCTTTCTTT
>-|TRBJ1-6|-|TRBV4-1
CATRSDSPNSPLHF
TGCGCCACCAGATCCGACAGTCCCAATTCACCCCTCCACTTT
>-|TRBJ2-2|-|TRBV6-2/TRBV6-3
CASSFLTGELFF
TGTGCCAGCAGTTTCCTTACCGGGGAGCTGTTTTTT
>-|TRBJ1-5|TRBD1|TRBV4-3
CASSQRTGLSNQPQHF
TGCGCCAGCAGCCAAAGGACAGGCCTTAGCAATCAGCCCCAGCATTTT
>-|TRBJ2-7|-|TRBV11-2
CASSLGVTSSYEQYF
TGTGCCAGCAGCTTAGGAGTGACTAGCTCCTACGAGCAGTACTTC
>-|TRBJ2-7|-|TRBV15
CATSRDSTRGYEQYF
TGTGCCACCAGCAGAGATAGTACAAGAGGATACGAGCAGTACTTC
>-|TRBJ1-2|-|TRBV19
CASRQGASYGYTF
TGTGCCAGCCGACAAGGGGCGAGCTATGGCTACACCTTC
>-|TRBJ1-6|-|TRBV6-4
CASGAGTSNSPLHF
TGTGCCAGCGGGGCTGGGACCTCTAATTCACCCCTCCACTTT
>-|TRBJ1-2|-|TRBV5-1
CASSLTGGGGDGYTF
TGCGCCAGCAGCTTGACGGGGGGGGGAGGAGATGGCTACACCTTC
>-|TRBJ1-1|-|TRBV7-3
CASSLSSGRVSSEAFF
TGTGCCAGCAGCTTAAGTAGTGGCAGGGTAAGCTCTGAAGCTTTCTTT
>-|TRBJ1-5|TRBD1|TRBV7-8
CASSPRTGVGQPQHF
TGTGCCAGCAGCCCAAGGACAGGGGTTGGTCAGCCCCAGCATTTT
>-|TRBJ1-4|-|TRBV2
CASSDADRSEKLFF
TGTGCCAGCAGTGACGCAGACAGGTCTGAAAAACTGTTTTTT
>-|TRBJ1-2|-|TRBV2
CASNIGYGYTF
TGTGCCAGCAATATAGGCTATGGCTACACCTTC
>once|TRBJ2-5|-|TRBV19
CASSIEGRQKETQYF
TGTGCCAGTAGTATAGAGGGAAGACAGAAAGAGACCCAGTACTTC
>-|TRBJ1-1|-|TRBV5-4
CASSLRTVNTEAFF
TGTGCCAGCAGCTTGCGGACGGTGAACACTGAAGCTTTCTTT
>once|TRBJ2-3|-|TRBV19
CASGYTDTQYF
TGTGCCAGCGGTTACACAGATACGCAGTATTTT
>-|TRBJ2-7|TRBD1|TRBV28
CASRPDRGWPSYEQYF
TGTGCCAGCAGGCCAGACAGGGGATGGCCCTCCTACGAGCAGTACTTC
>-|TRBJ2-3|TRBD2|TRBV4-3
CASSQDAGVGTDTQYF
TGCGCCAGCAGCCAAGATGCGGGGGTGGGCACAGATACGCAGTATTTT
>-|TRBJ2-7|TRBD2|TRBV19
CASSISGTSGSYEQYF
TGTGCCAGTAGTATCAGTGGGACTAGCGGTTCCTACGAGCAGTACTTC
>-|TRBJ2-3|-|TRBV12-3/TRBV12-4
CASSSLGDTQYF
TGTGCCAGCAGTTCTCTAGGGGATACGCAGTATTTT
>-|TRBJ2-2|-|TRBV7-6
CASSLKAISSTGELFF
TGTGCCAGCAGCTTAAAAGCAATTTCCAGCACCGGGGAGCTGTTTTTT
>-|TRBJ2-7|-|TRBV6-5
CASSYALGATYEQYF
TGTGCCAGCAGTTATGCTTTAGGGGCTACCTACGAGCAGTACTTC
>-|TRBJ2-1|-|TRBV5-1
CASSLGGAIEQFF
TGCGCCAGCAGCTTGGGGGGTGCGATTGAGCAGTTCTTC
>once|TRBJ2-1|-|TRBV6-2/TRBV6-3
CASSWTNNEQFF
TGTGCCAGCAGTTGGACAAACAATGAGCAGTTCTTC
>-|TRBJ2-7|-|TRBV3-1/TRBV3-2
CASSQDVGGNTYEQYF
TGTGCCAGCAGCCAAGACGTAGGCGGGAATACCTACGAGCAGTACTTC
>-|TRBJ1-5|-|TRBV19
CASSILQGYNQPQHF
TGTGCCAGTAGTATACTACAGGGTTACAATCAGCCCCAGCATTTT
>-|TRBJ2-6|-|TRBV30
CAWSPEANVLTF
TGTGCCTGGAGTCCGGAAGCCAACGTCCTGACTTTC
>-|TRBJ1-3|TRBD1|TRBV5-4
CASSSGGQGALSGNTIYF
TGTGCCAGCAGCTCGGGGGGACAGGGGGCCCTCTCTGGAAACACCATATATTTT
>-|TRBJ1-1|-|TRBV2
CASSEIRDEAFF
TGTGCCAGCAGTGAAATCAGGGACGAAGCTTTCTTT
>-|TRBJ1-5|-|TRBV15
CATSRDPGSNQPQHF
TGTGCCACCAGCAGAGATCCCGGGTCCAATCAGCCCCAGCATTTT
>-|TRBJ2-2|-|TRBV7-2
CASTEGGTQGIGELFF
TGTGCCAGCACCGAAGGTGGGACTCAGGGTATCGGGGAGCTGTTTTTT
>-|TRBJ2-1|-|TRBV7-2
CASRTGDEQFF
TGTGCCAGCAGGACCGGTGACGAGCAGTTCTTC
>-|TRBJ2-7|-|TRBV7-9
CASSLGGVASYEQYF
TGTGCCAGCAGCTTAGGAGGGGTCGCCTCCTACGAGCAGTACTTC
>-|TRBJ2-1|-|TRBV6-2/TRBV6-3
CASSRRDEQFF
TGTGCCAGCAGTAGGAGGGATGAGCAGTTCTTC
>-|TRBJ2-1|TRBD1|TRBV9
CASSPRDRPYNEQFF
TGTGCCAGCAGCCCTCGGGACAGGCCCTACAATGAGCAGTTCTTC
>once|TRBJ1-2|-|TRBV5-1
CASSPLGGPINYGYTF
TGCGCCAGCAGCCCCCTCGGGGGACCTATTAACTATGGCTACACCTTC
>-|TRBJ2-3|-|TRBV19
CASTSSSTDTQYF
TGTGCCAGTACTAGTTCCAGCACAGATACGCAGTATTTT
>-|TRBJ1-1|-|TRBV2
CASSESANTEAFF
TGTGCCAGCAGTGAATCGGCGAACACTGAAGCTTTCTTT
>-|TRBJ1-4|TRBD1|TRBV6-5
CASRKTGSQEKLFF
TGTGCCAGCAGGAAGACAGGGTCGCAGGAAAAACTGTTTTTT
>-|TRBJ2-7|-|TRBV19
CASRTLSSYEQYF
TGTGCCAGTAGGACTTTGAGCTCCTACGAGCAGTACTTC
>-|TRBJ2-3|-|TRBV3-1/TRBV3-2
CASSMGTKASDTQYF
TGTGCCAGCAGCATGGGCACTAAGGCCTCGGATACGCAGTATTTT
>-|TRBJ2-3|-|TRBV11-3
CASSSSSDTQYF
TGTGCCAGCAGCTCCAGCTCAGATACGCAGTATTTT
>-|TRBJ1-6|-|TRBV3-1/TRBV3-2
CASSHRQFYNSPLHF
TGTGCCAGCAGCCATCGACAGTTCTATAATTCACCCCTCCACTTT
>-|TRBJ2-2|TRBD1|TRBV19
CASSPGTGRYTGELFF
TGTGCCAGTAGTCCTGGGACAGGGAGGTACACCGGGGAGCTGTTTTTT
>-|TRBJ2-7|-|TRBV25-1
CASSYGGPRSLYEQYF
TGTGCCAGCAGCTACGGTGGCCCCCGGTCCCTCTACGAGCAGTACTTC
>-|TRBJ2-3|TRBD2|TRBV18
CASSPPAGGVTDTQYF
TGTGCCAGCTCACCGCCAGCGGGAGGAGTCACAGATACGCAGTATTTT
>-|TRBJ2-5|TRBD2|TRBV7-3
CASSLTSGGAQETQYF
TGTGCCAGCAGCCTTACTAGCGGGGGGGCCCAAGAGACCCAGTACTTC
>-|TRBJ2-3|-|TRBV6-5
CASSYSSTGPTDTQYF
TGTGCCAGCAGTTACTCGAGTACAGGGCCCACAGATACGCAGTATTTT
>-|TRBJ1-3|-|TRBV19
CASGSSGNTIYF
TGTGCCAGTGGGTCCTCTGGAAACACCATATATTTT
>-|TRBJ2-3|-|TRBV5-6
CASSRRVVGGTDTQYF
TGTGCCAGCAGCCGCCGGGTTGTTGGGGGAACAGATACGCAGTATTTT